The clone carrying this T cell receptor beta chain was observed a few times. The germline gives CDR1 SQVTM, CDR2 ANQGSEA. Trimming removed 1 base at V and 5 bases at J, with 7 bases between. The CDR3 loop spans 12 amino acids. The data stem from a study of T cells in Graves' hyperthyroidism and ophthalmopathy. There were TCR beta CDR3 regions amplified from RNA transcripts. During a first-round RT-PCR of the TCR CDR3, the HTBI primer set was used. TCRdb independently ran MiXCR on the multiplex PCR reads; one entry per CDR3 protein. The sample holds some 600,000 distinct CDR3 sequences, 11% to 15% seen once.

Source material: blood. The sequence was collected from a young woman with Graves' hyperthyroidism that later progressed to Graves' ophthalmopathy. V gene TRBV29-1 combines with J gene TRBJ2-3, with unresolved D. The CDR3 loop is CSVEGSKDTQYF. CDR3 in DNA: TGCAGCGTTGAAGGGTCCAAAGATACGCAGTATTTT.